Following are 9 T cell receptor beta chains from one sample sequenced in a study of blood T cell repertoires in COVID-19. Using immunoSEQ multiplex PCR, the repertoire was profiled, and TCRdb retains in-frame clones only, with some absent. The repertoire holds 45,000 to 55,000 clones, with approximately 80% as singletons. The sequencing sample was made of peripheral blood. The receptors shown here come from a middle-aged man with acute or convalescent COVID-19.

V is TRBV5-1 and J is TRBJ2-1, with D tentatively TRBD2 (6 bases). The CDR3 runs to 15 residues. Per germline, CDR1 SGHRS and CDR2 YFSETQ. The germline V and J ends were trimmed by 4 bases and 3 bases, with 14 bases remaining between them. The CDR3 nucleotides are TGCGCCAGCAGCCCACAAGGGACTGTCTACAATGAGCAGTTCTTC. It codes for CASSPQGTVYNEQFF.

V gene TRBV30 combines with J gene TRBJ1-2; D may be TRBD1 (5 bases). From germline, CDR1 is GTSNPN and CDR2 SVGIG (reference sequence). This CDR3 region has 14 residues. Trimming pared 4 bases from V and 3 bases from J, leaving 15 bases between. The CDR3 DNA follows: TGTGCCTGGAAGGGTGGGGGGTCACACTATGGCTACACCTTC. Its translation is CAWKGGGSHYGYTF.

The chain combines TRBV4-1 with TRBJ1-5; D is possibly TRBD1 (6 bases). Germline V lookup: CDR1 MGHRA, CDR2 YSYEKL. This CDR3 contains 16 residues. V was clipped by 4 bases and J by 2 bases, with 15 bases between them. CDR3 nucleotide sequence: TGCGCCAGCAGCCTCCTGATTTCAGGGGGCAATCAGCCCCAGCATTTT. It is translated as CASSLLISGGNQPQHF.

The chain carries TRBV4-1 and TRBJ1-4; D is undetermined. This CDR3 has 16 amino acids. V was clipped by 0 bases and J by 4 bases, with 12 bases between them. The germline V gene has CDR1 MGHRA and CDR2 YSYEKL. In nucleotides, the CDR3 is TGCGCCAGCAGCCAAGAGATTTCGGGGAGTAATGAAAAACTGTTTTTT. Translation: CASSQEISGSNEKLFF.

This clone was seen more than once but under ten times. The chain uses TRBV24-1 and TRBJ1-3, with D unclear. CDR3 length: 12 residues. Between the trimmed V and J ends, which lost 4 bases and 6 bases, there was a span of 6 bases. Germline CDR1 is KGHDR and CDR2 is SFDVKD. CDR3 DNA sequence: TGTGCCACCAGTGACTCACAAAACACCATATATTTT. The encoded protein is CATSDSQNTIYF.

The V call is TRBV24-1, the J call TRBJ1-4; the match to TRBD1 covers 9 bases. The trim removed 2 bases at V and 5 bases at J, leaving 5 bases unmatched. The germline gives CDR1 KGHDR, CDR2 SFDVKD. The CDR3 sequence is 16 residues long. The CDR3 DNA sequence: TGTGCCACCAGTGATTCCCACAGGGGGCGGAATGAAAAACTGTTTTTT. This sequence encodes CATSDSHRGRNEKLFF.

J is TRBJ2-2 and V is TRBV3-1 (or the pseudogene TRBV3-2); 9 bases are shared with TRBD1. Germline CDR1 is LGHDT and CDR2 is YNNKEL (reference sequence). The CDR3 contains 14 residues. After removal of 4 bases from V and 8 bases from J, the junction contained 5 bases not matched to a gene. The CDR3 spells CASSRQGGTGELFF. DNA for the CDR3: TGTGCCAGCAGCCGACAGGGGGGGACAGGGGAGCTGTTTTTT.

The V and J genes are TRBV18 and TRBJ2-5, with TRBD1 matching over 8 bases. The CDR3 loop spans 14 amino acids. From germline, CDR1 is KGHSH and CDR2 LQKENI. V was pared by 0 bases and J by 7 bases, with 4 bases of the junction left unmatched. The CDR3: CASSPPQGVVTQYF. The CDR3 DNA is TGTGCCAGCTCACCACCACAGGGGGTTGTGACCCAGTACTTC.

The chain carries TRBV7-3 and TRBJ1-1; D remains ambiguous. The CDR3 has 13 residues. The V gene's germline CDR1 is SGHTA and CDR2 FQGTGA. The V end was cut by 5 bases, the J end by 1 base, with 8 bases between. CDR3 nucleotides: TGTGCCAGCAGCAACGCGCGGAACACTGAAGCTTTCTTT. The encoded protein is CASSNARNTEAFF.